Each of the 17 T cell receptor beta chains below was sequenced from the same sample in a study of neurological immune-mediated disorders (dated by TCRdb to about 2019). Library preparation employed 5' RACE. Sequencing was carried out with an Illumina HiSeq 2500. The public reads were quality trimmed at Q25 with fastp and then assembled into clones with MiXCR by TCRdb, keeping productive beta chains. Under each unique CDR3 protein, matching rows form one entry showing the most common genes and DNA. The sample table contains around 68,000 distinct CDR3 sequences; only one count was recorded for 3.5% to 5% of them. The ten top clones hold about 2.6% of the sample. Specimen: PBMCs. These receptors were taken from a man aged 50 or older with multiple sclerosis.

This clonotype was recorded at least ten times. The gene calls are TRBV6-2 or TRBV6-3 and TRBJ1-1; D remains ambiguous. The V gene lost 0 bases and the J gene lost 3 bases, with 17 bases spanning the gap. Germline V gene data show CDR1 as MNHEY and CDR2 as SVGEGT. The CDR3 runs 17 residues. The DNA of the CDR3 is TGTGCCAGCAGTTACTCCCCAGGCGGTGGGCTTTACACTGAAGCTTTCTTT. This codes for CASSYSPGGGLYTEAFF.

In its sample, this clonotype was seen many times. The chain links TRBV24-1 to TRBJ2-2, with 8 bases that match TRBD1. Germline V lookup: CDR1 KGHDR, CDR2 SFDVKD. Losses at the gene ends were 5 bases for V and 4 bases for J; bases not matched to a gene: 5. The CDR3 consists of 15 residues. As DNA, the CDR3 is TGTGCCACCAGTGCCGGACAGGGCGGCACCGGGGAGCTGTTTTTT. Translating gives CATSAGQGGTGELFF.

In its sample, this clonotype was seen many times. The chain carries TRBV28 and TRBJ2-7, with 10 bases aligning to TRBD2. V shed 4 bases, J shed 2 bases, and the junction held 17 bases outside the gene matches. The CDR3 runs 19 residues. Germline V gene data show CDR1 as MDHEN and CDR2 as SYDVKM. In DNA form, the CDR3 reads TGTGCCAGCAGTTCCGGCTTTTCGGAATCGAGCGGGGGGGCCTACGAGCAGTACGTC. This codes for CASSSGFSESSGGAYEQYV.

This clonotype was detected ten times or more. V gene TRBV5-1 combines with J gene TRBJ2-4; TRBD1 aligns across 8 bases. From germline, CDR1 is SGHRS and CDR2 YFSETQ. The CDR3 sequence is 15 residues long. J was trimmed by 8 bases and V by 0 bases; bases with no gene match: 7. The CDR3 DNA reads TGCGCCAGCAGCTTGGCGGGGACAGGTGGACACATTCAGTACTTC. Translating gives CASSLAGTGGHIQYF.

This clonotype was observed at least ten times. The chain uses TRBV29-1 and TRBJ2-5; TRBD2 agrees at 10 bases. Germline values: CDR1 SQVTM, CDR2 ANQGSEA. The ends lost 1 base at V and 4 bases at J; junction bases unmatched: 6. The CDR3 sequence is 15 residues long. The CDR3 DNA reads as TGCAGCGTTGAAGGACTTACTAGCGGGGTAGAGACCCAGTACTTC. Translation gives CSVEGLTSGVETQYF.

The sample holds many counts of this clonotype. The V call is TRBV20-1, the J call TRBJ2-7; maybe TRBD2 (6 bases). V was pared by 1 base and J by 0 bases, with 13 bases between. The CDR3 loop spans 15 amino acids. Germline CDR1 is DFQATT and CDR2 is SNEGSKA (reference sequence). The CDR3 nucleotides are TGCAGTGCTAGAGCTAGGCGGGGAGGCTCCTACGAGCAGTACTTC. It translates to CSARARRGGSYEQYF.

This clonotype was found many times. This chain links TRBV28 with TRBJ1-1; TRBD1 might be the D (5 bases). Germline V gives CDR1 MDHEN, CDR2 SYDVKM. Trimming removed 5 bases from V and 1 base from J, with 14 bases in between. The CDR3 extends over 15 amino acids. The chain's CDR3 is CASSPGRGQNTEAFF. In DNA, the CDR3 is TGTGCCAGCAGTCCCGGGAGGGGTCAGAACACTGAAGCTTTCTTT. Supplemented by reference TRBV28 and TRBJ1-1, the full variable domain reads DVKVTQSSRYLVKRTGEKVFLECVQDMDHENMFWYRQDPGLGLRLIYFSYDVKMKEKGDIPEGYSVSREKKERFSLILESASTNQTSMYLCASSPGRGQNTEAFFGQGTRLTVV.

This clonotype was observed a handful of times. The chain is built from TRBV4-1 and TRBJ2-1; D might be TRBD2 (5 bases). This CDR3 comprises 14 residues. CDR1 MGHRA and CDR2 YSYEKL come from the germline V gene. Between the trimmed V and J ends, which lost 1 base and 9 bases, there was a span of 13 bases. The CDR3 DNA reads TGCGCCAGCAGCCAAGCGGCTAGCCGGAGTGAGCAGTTCTTC. This encodes CASSQAASRSEQFF.

This clonotype was picked up many times. This chain links TRBV11-2 with TRBJ2-5; TRBD2 might be the D (7 bases). Germline V lookup: CDR1 SGHAT, CDR2 FQNNGV. Deletions cut 5 bases from V and 5 bases from J, with 18 bases between. This CDR3 region has 15 residues. Here the CDR3 DNA reads TGTGCCAGCAGCCCACCCCCGGGGGGCCCCGAGACCCAGTACTTC. It is translated as CASSPPPGGPETQYF.

This clonotype was seen a handful of times. This chain links TRBV6-1 with TRBJ2-3, with TRBD2 as a possible D gene (5 bases). This CDR3 region has 11 residues. The germline gives CDR1 MNHNS, CDR2 SASEGT. V dropped 6 bases and J dropped 7 bases, with 8 bases sitting between them. The CDR3 nucleotides are TGTGCCAGCAGGGGGAGTTATACGCAGTATTTT. It is translated as CASRGSYTQYF.

This clonotype was counted only a few times. This rearrangement joins TRBV27 to TRBJ2-7; 8 nucleotides agree with TRBD2. The CDR3 runs to 15 residues. V dropped 6 bases and J dropped 2; count of bases not matched to a gene: 9. Germline-derived CDR1 and CDR2 are MNHEY and SMNVEV (reference sequence). The CDR3 loop is CASSQRSGGPYEQYF. The CDR3 DNA is TGTGCCAGCAGCCAACGGTCGGGGGGGCCCTACGAGCAGTACTTC.

This clonotype has at least ten counts. This rearrangement joins TRBV7-8 to TRBJ2-1; either TRBD1 or TRBD2 may fit D (5 bases each). With 5 bases removed from V and 5 bases from J, the gap between germline ends came to 22 bases. Germline V lookup: CDR1 SGHVS, CDR2 FQNEAQ. The CDR3 has 17 residues. This CDR3 is CASSPSWGNRGNNEQFF. The CDR3 DNA reads TGTGCCAGCAGCCCGAGCTGGGGGAATCGAGGGAACAATGAGCAGTTCTTC.

This clonotype was recorded at least ten times. V and J are TRBV20-1 and TRBJ2-1, with D tentatively TRBD2 (5 bases). The ends were cut back, 3 bases at V and 8 bases at J, with 20 bases in the middle. The CDR3 runs to 15 residues. CDR1 is DFQATT and CDR2 is SNEGSKA in the germline V gene (reference sequence). The CDR3 is CSARDYGLPFDEQFF. CDR3 in DNA: TGCAGTGCTAGGGATTACGGACTCCCGTTCGATGAGCAGTTCTTC.

The rearrangement joins TRBV6-5 to TRBJ1-1; D call uncertain. Per the germline V gene, CDR1 is MNHEY and CDR2 is SVGAGI. The V and J ends lost 3 bases and 2 bases respectively, with 7 bases between them. The CDR3 contains 13 residues. For the CDR3, the DNA is TGTGCCAGCAGTTATTCAACAAACACTGAAGCTTTCTTT. It encodes CASSYSTNTEAFF.

This clonotype was seen at least ten times. The rearrangement joins TRBV5-1 to TRBJ1-1, with a possible D match to TRBD1 (6 bases). V lost 3 bases and J lost 5, with 17 bases in between. The CDR3 is 15 amino acids. CDR1 is SGHRS, CDR2 YFSETQ, per germline. For the CDR3, the DNA is TGCGCCAGCAGCTCGGGAGGGCAGGGGAGAACTGAAGCTTTCTTT. This codes for CASSSGGQGRTEAFF.

The sample holds many counts of this clonotype. This rearrangement joins TRBV5-1 to TRBJ2-1; 11 nucleotides agree with TRBD2. CDR3 length equals 15 residues. The V gene end was trimmed by 4 bases and the J gene end by 5 bases; junction bases not matched to a gene: 5. Germline assignment: CDR1 SGHRS and CDR2 YFSETQ. As DNA, the CDR3 is TGCGCCAGCAGCACTCTAGCGGGGGGAGACAATGAGCAGTTCTTC. This sequence encodes CASSTLAGGDNEQFF. Combining the CDR3 with reference TRBV5-1 and TRBJ2-1 gives the whole variable domain KAGVTQTPRYLIKTRGQQVTLSCSPISGHRSVSWYQQTPGQGLQFLFEYFSETQRNKGNFPGRFSGRQFSNSRSEMNVSTLELGDSALYLCASSTLAGGDNEQFFGPGTRLTVL.

This clonotype was seen at least ten times. The rearrangement links TRBV7-2 to TRBJ1-1; D is uncertain. Germline V gene lookup returns CDR1 SGHTA and CDR2 FQGNSA. The V gene lost 5 bases and the J gene lost 0 bases, with 13 bases spanning the gap. This CDR3 is built from 15 residues. CDR3 DNA: TGTGCCAGCAGCCGACGACAAGGAATGAACACTGAAGCTTTCTTT. Translating gives CASSRRQGMNTEAFF.